This is a list of T cell receptor beta chains from one sample in a study of T cell responses to AZD1222 COVID-19 vaccine. The repertoire was sequenced with immunoSEQ multiplex PCR; TCRdb's copy has only in-frame clones and lacks some. The sample consists of 60,000 to 75,000 clones, around four fifths of them appearing once. The sequenced sample was peripheral blood, obtained 28 days after the second AZD1222 dose. All receptors derive from an adult who received the AZD1222 COVID-19 vaccine. CDR3s include the opening cysteine and the closing phenylalanine or tryptophan.

CDR3: CASTPFSGVGYGYTF; J: TRBJ1-2; length: 15; V: TRBV19
CDR3: CASTPRATNEKLFF; J: TRBJ1-4; length: 14; V: TRBV6-2/TRBV6-3
CDR3: CASSPGFEGQAGFF; J: TRBJ2-1; length: 14; V: TRBV13
CDR3: CSVDRTGGPDTQYF; J: TRBJ2-3; length: 14; V: TRBV29-1
CDR3: CASSPRTGPDTQYF; J: TRBJ2-3; length: 14; V: TRBV4-2
CDR3: CSVGDRYNSPLHF; J: TRBJ1-6; length: 13; V: TRBV29-1
CDR3: CASSPLQRQTSEKLFF; J: TRBJ1-4; length: 16; V: TRBV18
CDR3: CASSYEGGLVDTQYF; J: TRBJ2-3; length: 15; V: TRBV5-1
CDR3: CASSFEGRLAKNIQYF; J: TRBJ2-4; length: 16; V: TRBV5-6
CDR3: CASSKPGQGSETQYF; J: TRBJ2-5; length: 15; V: TRBV21-1
CDR3: CAWSAWAPTDRRYYGYTF; J: TRBJ1-2; length: 18; V: TRBV30
CDR3: CASSLGTGKTYNEQFF; J: TRBJ2-1; length: 16; V: TRBV7-7
CDR3: CASSWGRDPRNSPLHF; J: TRBJ1-6; length: 16; V: TRBV7-2
CDR3: CASRTGVEQPQHF; J: TRBJ1-5; length: 13; V: TRBV27
CDR3: CASSIAGGNQPQHF; J: TRBJ1-5; length: 14; V: TRBV19
CDR3: CASSPGRLDQPQHF; J: TRBJ1-5; length: 14; V: TRBV4-3
CDR3: CASSIGRANTEAFF; J: TRBJ1-1; length: 14; V: TRBV19
CDR3: CASSPILTGRTEAFF; J: TRBJ1-1; length: 15; V: TRBV18
CDR3: CASSLLDYEQYF; J: TRBJ2-7; length: 12; V: TRBV10-1
CDR3: CASSAGPRGGVSSYEQYF; J: TRBJ2-7; length: 18; V: TRBV9
CDR3: CASSEFQRAGKLFF; J: TRBJ1-4; length: 14; V: TRBV10-2
CDR3: CASSQAFGDRLRAQYF; J: TRBJ2-5; length: 16; V: TRBV3-1/TRBV3-2
CDR3: CASSQEPRDEQFF; J: TRBJ2-1; length: 13; V: TRBV4-3
CDR3: CASRPSGAYEQYF; J: TRBJ2-7; length: 13; V: TRBV19
CDR3: CASSSGGGYGYTF; J: TRBJ1-2; length: 13; V: TRBV7-2
CDR3: CASSFGNTEAFF; J: TRBJ1-1; length: 12; V: TRBV11-2
CDR3: CASSQGHREGGYTF; J: TRBJ1-2; length: 14; V: TRBV4-3
CDR3: CASSPTGYEQYF; J: TRBJ2-7; length: 12; V: TRBV18
CDR3: CAPSPGGRDYGYTF; J: TRBJ1-2; length: 14; V: TRBV5-8
CDR3: CASSSRGGASYEQYF; J: TRBJ2-7; length: 15; V: TRBV7-2
CDR3: CASSELAGQGTQYF; J: TRBJ2-3; length: 14; V: TRBV5-1
CDR3: CASSLVSGHEQFF; J: TRBJ2-1; length: 13; V: TRBV5-1
CDR3: CASSENTARGYTF; J: TRBJ1-2; length: 13; V: TRBV6-1
CDR3: CASSAPMNTEAFF; J: TRBJ1-1; length: 13; V: TRBV2
CDR3: CASSQGAGSSGNTIYF; J: TRBJ1-3; length: 16; V: TRBV3-1/TRBV3-2
CDR3: CASSQQHSGNTIYF; J: TRBJ1-3; length: 14; V: TRBV7-2
CDR3: CSVADPIHFPSYEQYF; J: TRBJ2-7; length: 16; V: TRBV29-1
CDR3: CASSFGSPLAYNSPLHF; J: TRBJ1-6; length: 17; V: TRBV7-9
CDR3: CASSLDRSGFFYGYTF; J: TRBJ1-2; length: 16; V: TRBV7-9
CDR3: CATSRNRGYLLYNEQFF; J: TRBJ2-1; length: 17; V: TRBV15
CDR3: CASSQDSYGGVGSNTEAFF; J: TRBJ1-1; length: 19; V: TRBV4-3
CDR3: CASSLVTVNTEAFF; J: TRBJ1-1; length: 14; V: TRBV11-2
CDR3: CASSLAPGGYQPQHF; J: TRBJ1-5; length: 15; V: TRBV7-2
CDR3: CASSQEPQVSYEQYF; J: TRBJ2-7; length: 15; V: TRBV4-1
CDR3: CASSLMWGYNEQFF; J: TRBJ2-1; length: 14; V: TRBV5-4
CDR3: CASSGWAGGHTGELFF; J: TRBJ2-2; length: 16; V: TRBV7-9
CDR3: CASSPYRYEQYF; J: TRBJ2-7; length: 12; V: TRBV28
CDR3: CASSLGSGGHEKLFF; J: TRBJ1-4; length: 15; V: TRBV7-9